The present T cell receptor (beta chain) was sequenced within a study of shared clonotypes between healthy human individuals. A remark on this clone: The target antigen is unknown.

Findings of the study overall: Generation probabilities were higher for clonotypes shared across all four sorted-subset donors than for unshared ones.

The assay was immunoSEQ multiplex PCR, and TCRdb's table has in-frame clones only and misses some. The repertoire includes fewer than 2.5 million clones, 80% to 95% of them detected once, and approximately 0.36% sits in the top ten. CDR1 SQVTM and CDR2 ANQGSEA come from the germline V gene. V dropped 7 bases and J dropped 4 bases, with 17 bases sitting between them. CDR3 size: 14 residues. The receptor comes from a man between 18 and 29 years old in good health. Some clones in this sample may be carry-over from other donors' samples. Sample: naive CD4+ T cells from PBMCs. The subset denotes: CD45RA+ positively selected. The chain combines TRBV29-1 with TRBJ2-1, with D tentatively TRBD2 (6 bases). The CDR3 protein is CSAEVADPYNEQFF. In DNA form, the CDR3 reads TGCAGCGCAGAGGTAGCGGATCCTTACAATGAGCAGTTCTTC.